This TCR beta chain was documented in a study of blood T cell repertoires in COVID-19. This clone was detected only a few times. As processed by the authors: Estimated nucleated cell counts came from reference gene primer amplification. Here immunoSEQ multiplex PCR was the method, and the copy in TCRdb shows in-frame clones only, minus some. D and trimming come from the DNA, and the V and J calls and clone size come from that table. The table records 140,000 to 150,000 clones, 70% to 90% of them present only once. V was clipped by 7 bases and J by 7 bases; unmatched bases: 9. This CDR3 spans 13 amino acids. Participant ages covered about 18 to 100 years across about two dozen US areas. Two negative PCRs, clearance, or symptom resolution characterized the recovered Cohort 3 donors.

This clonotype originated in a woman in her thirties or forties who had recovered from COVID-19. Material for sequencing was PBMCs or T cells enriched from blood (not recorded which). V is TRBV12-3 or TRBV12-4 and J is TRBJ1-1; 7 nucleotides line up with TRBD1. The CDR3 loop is CASITGESGEAFF. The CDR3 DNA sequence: TGTGCCAGCATTACAGGGGAGAGCGGTGAAGCTTTCTTT.